The clone carrying this TCR beta chain was counted at least ten times. Antigen unknown. V was shortened by 5 bases and J by 5 bases, with 10 bases between the two germline ends. The CDR3 has 12 residues. The V gene's germline CDR1 is PRHDT and CDR2 FYEKMQ (reference sequence). The data stem from a study of CD8 T cells in ankylosing spondylitis. Study-wide results and caveats: With a CD8+ phenotype, disease-linked clones were relatively rare in peripheral blood. Matched ankylosing spondylitis synovial fluid reportedly contained a significantly enriched population of disease-linked clones. A motif in TCR beta, a set of 8 or 9 highly homologous variants, appeared characteristic of ankylosing spondylitis blood.

Each CDR3 protein is one row after TCRdb ran MiXCR on the 5' RACE reads. Seen here are about 96,000 distinct CDR3 sequences, roughly 9.6% observed once, and the top ten hold under 6%. The TCR originated in a male donor with ankylosing spondylitis or in good health (not recorded which). This sequence joins TRBV13 and TRBJ2-7; weak D call: TRBD2 (6 bases). Sequences were obtained from blood, either unsorted or a sorted T cell fraction (not recorded which). CDR3 nucleotides: TGTGCCAGCAGCCGGGGGTCCAACGAGCAGTACTTC. This encodes CASSRGSNEQYF.